Each of the 5 T cell receptor beta chains below was sequenced from the same sample in a study of vaccination effects on CD4 cells after COVID-19. Expansion of antigen-specific CD4+ T cells with viral peptide pools was carried out by the ViraFEST assay before sequencing. CD4+ T cell isolation took place after less than 13 days of culture. The vaccine given was either BNT162b2 or mRNA-1273, in two doses. TCRdb keeps only in-frame clones here, not all; method: immunoSEQ multiplex PCR. The table lists tens of thousands of clones, about 66% of them singletons. For these receptors, no antigen is known. The specimen was CD4+ T cells from PBMCs cultured with SARS-CoV-2 spike peptides, collected after COVID-19 vaccination. All receptors derive from a human donor who received a COVID-19 vaccine.

This chain links TRBV18 with TRBJ1-6; no firm D call. The CDR3 has 14 residues. CDR1 and CDR2 from the germline V gene are KGHSH and LQKENI. V was cut by 3 bases and J by 5 bases, with 8 bases left in between. In nucleotides, the CDR3 is TGTGCCAGCTCACCTTACGTCGATAATTCACCCCTCCACTTT. This gives the protein CASSPYVDNSPLHF.

The gene calls are TRBV19 and TRBJ1-1; 7 bases are a match to TRBD1. CDR1 LNHDA and CDR2 SQIVND come from the germline V gene (reference sequence). CDR3 length: 15 amino acids. Trimming at V came to 7 bases and at J to 6 bases, leaving 14 bases not matched to a gene. CDR3 in DNA: TGTGCCAGTATCCCCCAGGGGGAGACCGCCCCTGAAGCTTTCTTT. As protein: CASIPQGETAPEAFF.

This clone has more than one count but fewer than ten. The chain joins TRBV7-9 to TRBJ2-7, with D unresolved. The germline gives CDR1 SEHNR, CDR2 FQNEAQ (reference sequence). The CDR3 sequence is 12 residues long. Trimming took off 3 bases at V and 6 bases at J, with 9 bases between the two ends. The CDR3 DNA sequence: TGTGCCAGCAGCTTTCTTCAGTCCGAGCAGTACTTC. This gives the protein CASSFLQSEQYF. Using reference TRBV7-9 and TRBJ2-7 for the parts outside the CDR3, the full variable domain is DTGVSQNPRHKITKRGQNVTFRCDPISEHNRLYWYRQTLGQGPEFLTYFQNEAQLEKSRLLSDRFSAERPKGSFSTLEIQRTEQGDSAMYLCASSFLQSEQYFGPGTRLTVT.

In DNA form, the CDR3 reads TGTGCCAGCAGTTACGGGACACCGAGGGGAAACACCATATATTTT. Its translation is CASSYGTPRGNTIYF. The V gene is TRBV6-5, the J gene TRBJ1-3; D might be TRBD1 (6 bases). Germline loops: CDR1 MNHEY, CDR2 SVGAGI. This CDR3 is built from 15 residues. V was shortened by 2 bases and J by 4 bases, with 12 bases between the two germline ends.

J is TRBJ1-2 and V is TRBV28, with D maybe TRBD1 (6 bases). Germline V CDR1 and CDR2: MDHEN, SYDVKM. The CDR3 extends over 13 amino acids. Trimming cost V 6 bases and J 5 bases, with 13 bases left between them. CDR3 nucleotide sequence: TGTGCCAGCAGACGGAATACAGGGTATGGCTACACCTTC. It specifies CASRRNTGYGYTF.